This T cell receptor beta chain stems from a study of blood T cell repertoires in COVID-19. Study details: Samples of COVID-19 (acute and convalescent) were obtained from the United States, Italy and Spain.

CDR1 and CDR2 (germline): KGHDR, SFDVKD. V lost 2 bases, J lost 1 base, and 8 bases stayed unmatched. CDR3 length equals 18 residues. Original analysis: Researchers report that nucleated cell counts were estimated from reference gene primer amplification. Profiled with immunoSEQ multiplex PCR; TCRdb holds only in-frame clones, not every one. That table furnishes V, J and clone size, whereas the DNA furnished D and trimming. The table includes 250,000 to 350,000 clones, under 90% detected once. The origin of this receptor is a woman between 40 and 50 years old who had recovered from COVID-19. What was sequenced was peripheral blood. This rearrangement joins TRBV24-1 to TRBJ2-2; the match to TRBD1 covers 8 bases. CDR3 residues: CATSDWTGQAKNTGELFF. The CDR3 nucleotides read TGTGCCACCAGTGATTGGACGGGACAGGCTAAGAACACCGGGGAGCTGTTTTTT.